The 20 T cell receptor beta chains below all came from one sample that was sequenced in a study of control samples from healthy donors and cancer patients. This table comes from immunoSEQ multiplex PCR, and its TCRdb copy is limited to in-frame clones, with some not included. Among about 150,000 clones listed, approximately 90% were seen once. Sequencing was performed on blood. These receptors were collected from a woman aged 25 to 39 in good health.

In DNA form, the CDR3 reads TGCAGCGTTGCCTTGGGGTCCTACAATGAGCAGTTCTTC. Its protein product is CSVALGSYNEQFF. This sequence joins TRBV29-1 and TRBJ2-1; D uncertain. This CDR3 region has 13 residues. V lost 4 bases, J lost 1 base, and 8 bases lay in between. Germline V CDR1 and CDR2: SQVTM, ANQGSEA.

The gene calls are TRBV5-4 and TRBJ2-1; D is unresolved. The germline V and J ends were trimmed by 6 bases and 0 bases, with 13 bases remaining between them. The CDR3 is made up of 15 amino acids. CDR1 and CDR2 from the germline V gene are SGHNT and YYREEE (reference sequence). The CDR3 reads CASTFWQSSYNEQFF. CDR3 nucleotide sequence: TGTGCCAGCACCTTTTGGCAGAGCTCCTACAATGAGCAGTTCTTC.

The chain joins TRBV5-6 to TRBJ2-5; 8 nucleotides match TRBD1. V was pared by 5 bases and J by 2 bases, with 5 bases of the junction left unmatched. The CDR3 contains 14 residues. Germline V CDR1 and CDR2: SGHDT, YYEEEE. The CDR3 loop is CASSRGQGQETQYF. DNA of the CDR3: TGTGCCAGCAGTCGCGGACAGGGACAAGAGACCCAGTACTTC.

V usage is TRBV15 and J usage is TRBJ2-7; D remains ambiguous. This CDR3 comprises 13 residues. Trimming shortened V by 3 bases and J by 7 bases, and 13 bases separated the two germline ends. Per germline, CDR1 LNHNV and CDR2 YYDKDF (reference sequence). The CDR3 loop is CATSSRHNGEQYF. The CDR3 region has the DNA TGTGCCACCAGCAGTCGACATAATGGGGAGCAGTACTTC. Supplemented by reference TRBV15 and TRBJ2-7, the full variable domain reads DAMVIQNPRYQVTQFGKPVTLSCSQTLNHNVMYWYQQKSSQAPKLLFHYYDKDFNNEADTPDNFQSRRPNTSFCFLDIRSPGLGDTAMYLCATSSRHNGEQYFGPGTRLTVT.

V and J are TRBV4-2 and TRBJ2-1; no clear D gene. Germline V gives CDR1 LGHNA, CDR2 YNFKEQ. Trimming pared 0 bases from V and 3 bases from J, leaving 9 bases between. The CDR3 sequence is 15 residues long. This chain's CDR3 is CASSQDGTYYNEQFF. The CDR3 DNA follows: TGTGCCAGCAGCCAAGATGGAACTTACTACAATGAGCAGTTCTTC.

Note on this clone: The junction shows a germline mismatch at one end, possibly a read error. The chain employs TRBV28 and TRBJ1-1; D remains unclear. CDR3 size: 12 residues. From germline, CDR1 is MDHEN and CDR2 SYDVKM. The CDR3 sequence is CANSFRNTEAFF. The CDR3 DNA follows: TGTGCCAACAGTTTCCGGAACACTGAAGCTTTCTTT.

V and J are TRBV28 and TRBJ1-2, with D perhaps matching TRBD1 (5 bases). Trimming shortened V by 10 bases and J by 4 bases, and 13 bases separated the two germline ends. This CDR3 is built from 12 residues. CDR1 is MDHEN, CDR2 SYDVKM, per germline. The CDR3 loop reads CATGGVTYGYTF. CDR3 DNA sequence: TGTGCCACCGGGGGGGTGACCTATGGCTACACCTTC.

The rearrangement joins TRBV2 to TRBJ2-4; the D call may be TRBD1 or TRBD2 (6 bases each). V was cut by 3 bases and J by 0 bases, with 12 bases left in between. The CDR3 loop spans 16 amino acids. Germline assignment: CDR1 SNHLY and CDR2 FYNNEI. For the CDR3, the DNA is TGTGCCAGCAGTGATGGGGGGCGTCTAGCCAAAAACATTCAGTACTTC. It encodes CASSDGGRLAKNIQYF.

The gene calls are TRBV7-2 and TRBJ1-5, with unresolved D. The CDR3 consists of 16 residues. Looked up from germline, CDR1 is SGHTA and CDR2 is FQGNSA. V lost 1 base, J lost 0 bases, and 10 bases lay in between. The CDR3 region is CASSLGGLYSNQPQHF. The CDR3, as DNA: TGTGCCAGCAGCTTAGGCGGACTTTATAGCAATCAGCCCCAGCATTTT.

This clone was found once. The chain joins TRBV19 to TRBJ1-1, with 7 bases aligning to TRBD1. V lost 3 bases, J lost 1 base, and 5 bases stayed unmatched. Germline-derived CDR1 and CDR2 are LNHDA and SQIVND (reference sequence). This CDR3 is built from 15 residues. The CDR3 reads CASSISTGRNTEAFF. The DNA of the CDR3 is TGTGCCAGTAGTATTTCGACAGGGCGGAACACTGAAGCTTTCTTT.

This sequence joins TRBV6-5 and TRBJ2-7, with a weak D call TRBD2 (6 bases). V was trimmed by 6 bases and J by 5 bases, leaving 17 bases between them. The CDR3 is made up of 14 amino acids. Germline V gene lookup returns CDR1 MNHEY and CDR2 SVGAGI. DNA for the CDR3: TGTGCCAGCAGGGCGGGGCTTTGGTCGGACGAGCAGTACTTC. It codes for CASRAGLWSDEQYF.

The J gene is TRBJ2-1, the V gene TRBV7-2; tentatively, D is TRBD1 (6 bases). CDR1 is SGHTA and CDR2 is FQGNSA in the germline V gene. Trimming shortened V by 4 bases and J by 4 bases, and 11 bases separated the two germline ends. The CDR3 totals 14 residues. The CDR3 bases are TGTGCCAGCAGCTCGACTGACAGGTACAATGAGCAGTTCTTC. Translation: CASSSTDRYNEQFF.

The CDR3 loop reads CASSEALAKNIQYF. The CDR3 bases are TGTGCCAGCAGTGAGGCGCTAGCCAAAAACATTCAGTACTTC. V gene TRBV25-1 combines with J gene TRBJ2-4; D call uncertain. Germline V CDR1 and CDR2: MGHDK, SYGVNS. The CDR3 is 14 amino acids. V lost 3 bases to trimming and J lost 0 bases, with 6 bases between them.

This clone was counted once. The chain carries TRBV28 and TRBJ1-4, with D possibly being TRBD1 (6 bases). Looked up from germline, CDR1 is MDHEN and CDR2 is SYDVKM. Between the trimmed V and J ends, which lost 6 bases and 8 bases, there was a span of 13 bases. This CDR3 comprises 13 residues. This CDR3 is CASRDRRGEKLFF. The CDR3, as DNA: TGTGCCAGCAGGGACAGAAGGGGGGAAAAACTGTTTTTT.

CDR3 sequence (DNA): TGTGCCAGCTCACCACCCCTAGCAGGCTCCTACAATGAGCAGTTCTTC. It codes for CASSPPLAGSYNEQFF. The chain recombines TRBV18 with TRBJ2-1; D is possibly TRBD2 (5 bases). In germline, CDR1 is KGHSH, CDR2 LQKENI. This CDR3 comprises 16 residues. With 0 bases removed from V and 0 bases from J, the gap between germline ends came to 9 bases.

The chain joins TRBV5-1 to TRBJ1-4, with unresolved D. Trimming removed 0 bases at V and 8 bases at J, with 8 bases between. From germline, CDR1 is SGHRS and CDR2 YFSETQ. The CDR3 totals 13 residues. CDR3 coding DNA: TGCGCCAGCAGCTTGGAAGCTAGAGAAAAACTGTTTTTT. It yields the protein CASSLEAREKLFF.

This chain joins TRBV20-1 and TRBJ1-4; tentative D call: TRBD1 (6 bases). Deletions cut 6 bases from V and 14 bases from J, with 16 bases between. Germline assignment: CDR1 DFQATT and CDR2 SNEGSKA (reference sequence). The CDR3 runs to 11 residues. CDR3 in amino acids: CSARQEAMLFF. The CDR3 DNA reads TGCAGTGCCAGACAGGAAGCCATGCTGTTTTTT.

The chain uses TRBV7-9 and TRBJ1-2; D may be TRBD1 (5 bases). The V end lost 0 bases, the J end lost 0 bases, and 11 bases lay between the germline ends. CDR1 is SEHNR and CDR2 is FQNEAQ in the germline V gene (reference sequence). The CDR3 has 16 residues. DNA for the CDR3: TGTGCCAGCAGCTTAGCGGGGGACGGCCCTAACTATGGCTACACCTTC. Translated, it gives CASSLAGDGPNYGYTF.

The CDR3 spells CASSLGGRGTQYF. The CDR3 nucleotides read TGTGCCAGCAGTTTAGGGGGGCGGGGGACCCAGTACTTC. The chain employs TRBV28 and TRBJ2-5; D is possibly TRBD1 or TRBD2 (6 bases each). The CDR3 covers 13 residues. The germline V and J ends were trimmed by 2 bases and 7 bases, with 11 bases remaining between them. From germline, CDR1 is MDHEN and CDR2 SYDVKM.

This clone was seen once. V is TRBV24-1 and J is TRBJ1-5; D is possibly TRBD1 (5 bases). Per germline, CDR1 KGHDR and CDR2 SFDVKD. The CDR3 totals 16 residues. V was pared by 2 bases and J by 3 bases, with 13 bases between. The CDR3 sequence is CATSDSQTESNQPQHF. In DNA form, the CDR3 reads TGTGCCACCAGTGATTCCCAGACAGAATCCAATCAGCCCCAGCATTTT.